This T cell receptor (beta chain) was observed in a study of blood T cell repertoires in COVID-19. At the level of the study: The cDNA or gDNA used as material had been derived from T cells, B-cell-depleted T cells, or PBMCs.

In the authors' workflow: Amplified reference gene primers provided the basis for estimating nucleated cell counts. TCRdb's copy holds only in-frame clones and misses some; the assay was immunoSEQ multiplex PCR. That table supplies the V and J calls and clone size; D and trimming were determined from the DNA. The data contain about 190,000 clones, about four fifths of them seen just once; the ten biggest clones take up approximately 3%. Participants, 18 to 89 years old, spanned under 30 US areas. Either two negative PCRs, clearance, or symptom resolution qualified Cohort 3 donors as recovered. V lost 5 bases and J lost 3, with 11 bases in between. CDR3 length: 13 residues. Germline V gene data show CDR1 as SGHVS and CDR2 as FNYEAQ.

This TCR was recovered from a woman under 40 who had recovered from COVID-19. The source material was PBMCs or T cells enriched from blood (not recorded which). The gene calls are TRBV7-6 and TRBJ2-7, with D possibly being TRBD2 (6 bases). The CDR3 region is CASSRGAGYEQYV. Written as DNA, the CDR3 is TGTGCCAGCAGCCGAGGAGCGGGCTACGAGCAGTACGTC.